This T cell receptor (beta chain) was sequenced for a study of T cells in tuberculosis (dated by TCRdb to the late 2010s). A note on the overall study: The study combined CD1B tetramers and high-throughput TCR immunosequencing to characterize T cells specific for the mycobacterial lipid antigen glucose monomycolate (GMM). PBMC from active tuberculosis patients were archived either before standard anti-tuberculosis treatment began or within 7 days of the start of that treatment. With over nine people per group, a South African clinical cohort compared IGRA-negative adolescents, IGRA-positive adolescents with latent tuberculosis, and adults with active tuberculosis.

Concerning this clone: The specificity of this receptor is unknown. The record has no base qualities; no much larger clone is one base away.

The immunoSEQ multiplex PCR assay was used to generate TCR libraries, with TCR-beta and/or TCR-alpha/delta assays applied to each sample. Amplified TCR libraries were sequenced on the Illumina high-throughput platform. Regarding the original processing steps: Clustering and dimensionality reduction relied on pairwise TCRdist distances among GMM-specific receptors from T cells that were either sorted ex vivo or expanded in vitro. Each clinical repertoire was scored by mean NN-distance, the average TCRdist to the nearest 10% of tetramer-positive reference sequences. To compute GEM TCR motif frequency, the fraction of unique TCRs matching known GEM sequences by V/J usage and CDR3 length was calculated. Active tuberculosis was classified by linear discriminant analysis with leave-one-out cross-validation, implemented in scikit-learn. Sourced from immuneACCESS, this table was stored by TCRdb with only in-frame sequences that have V and J called. A share of the clones is absent; for the studies checked, an unresolved V gene accounts for under half, and the remainder has no known explanation. That table is the source of V, J and clone size, and D and trimming were worked out from the DNA. Across this sample there are 25,000 to 35,000 clones, with about 91% seen only once. The ten largest clones add up to around 7% of the sample.

The time point label of this sample denotes: new active TB diagnosis, blood taken before or within 7 days of starting treatment. Patients with active tuberculosis were defined as newly diagnosed, HIV-seronegative South African adults aged 18 years or older. Confirmation of active tuberculosis was obtained by positive sputum smear microscopy and/or positive M. tuberculosis culture. Immunosequencing was performed on unsorted cryopreserved PBMC, with 75,000 to 100,000 T cells per clinical donor covered on average. Results the study describes overall, beyond this receptor: Which clinical samples got chosen depended on the availability of cryopreserved specimens, and the active tuberculosis cases were adults, whereas the controls were adolescents. With the diverse GMM-specific repertoire as input, a classifier achieved roughly 89% accuracy (AUROC 0.7 to 0.95), whereas GEM motif frequencies as input gave approximately 70% accuracy. Active tuberculosis TCR-alpha repertoires showed smaller mean NN-distances to GMM-specific TCRs than IGRA-negative controls, suggesting clonal expansion of these TCRs. The smaller NN-distances in active tuberculosis patients were driven in part by shorter CDR3-alpha lengths, while the difference seen for TCR-beta was not statistically significant.

Measured from the cysteine to the phenylalanine, the CDR3 is 15 residues long. Just the 45-base CDR3 DNA is kept, in frame starting at base 1. At the junction V is shortened by 0 bases and J by 2 bases, with 10 bases in between. CDR1 and CDR2 were assigned from the germline V gene as KGHSH and LQKENI. Material: PBMCs, obtained at tuberculosis diagnosis. The chain joins TRBV18 to TRBJ1-1, and the D gene may be TRBD1, 5 bases matching. The receptor comes from an adult with tuberculosis. Some clones in this sample may be carry-over from other donors' samples. The bases are TGTGCCAGCTCACCACCCGGACACCTAAACACTGAAGCTTTCTTT. The resulting protein is CASSPPGHLNTEAFF.